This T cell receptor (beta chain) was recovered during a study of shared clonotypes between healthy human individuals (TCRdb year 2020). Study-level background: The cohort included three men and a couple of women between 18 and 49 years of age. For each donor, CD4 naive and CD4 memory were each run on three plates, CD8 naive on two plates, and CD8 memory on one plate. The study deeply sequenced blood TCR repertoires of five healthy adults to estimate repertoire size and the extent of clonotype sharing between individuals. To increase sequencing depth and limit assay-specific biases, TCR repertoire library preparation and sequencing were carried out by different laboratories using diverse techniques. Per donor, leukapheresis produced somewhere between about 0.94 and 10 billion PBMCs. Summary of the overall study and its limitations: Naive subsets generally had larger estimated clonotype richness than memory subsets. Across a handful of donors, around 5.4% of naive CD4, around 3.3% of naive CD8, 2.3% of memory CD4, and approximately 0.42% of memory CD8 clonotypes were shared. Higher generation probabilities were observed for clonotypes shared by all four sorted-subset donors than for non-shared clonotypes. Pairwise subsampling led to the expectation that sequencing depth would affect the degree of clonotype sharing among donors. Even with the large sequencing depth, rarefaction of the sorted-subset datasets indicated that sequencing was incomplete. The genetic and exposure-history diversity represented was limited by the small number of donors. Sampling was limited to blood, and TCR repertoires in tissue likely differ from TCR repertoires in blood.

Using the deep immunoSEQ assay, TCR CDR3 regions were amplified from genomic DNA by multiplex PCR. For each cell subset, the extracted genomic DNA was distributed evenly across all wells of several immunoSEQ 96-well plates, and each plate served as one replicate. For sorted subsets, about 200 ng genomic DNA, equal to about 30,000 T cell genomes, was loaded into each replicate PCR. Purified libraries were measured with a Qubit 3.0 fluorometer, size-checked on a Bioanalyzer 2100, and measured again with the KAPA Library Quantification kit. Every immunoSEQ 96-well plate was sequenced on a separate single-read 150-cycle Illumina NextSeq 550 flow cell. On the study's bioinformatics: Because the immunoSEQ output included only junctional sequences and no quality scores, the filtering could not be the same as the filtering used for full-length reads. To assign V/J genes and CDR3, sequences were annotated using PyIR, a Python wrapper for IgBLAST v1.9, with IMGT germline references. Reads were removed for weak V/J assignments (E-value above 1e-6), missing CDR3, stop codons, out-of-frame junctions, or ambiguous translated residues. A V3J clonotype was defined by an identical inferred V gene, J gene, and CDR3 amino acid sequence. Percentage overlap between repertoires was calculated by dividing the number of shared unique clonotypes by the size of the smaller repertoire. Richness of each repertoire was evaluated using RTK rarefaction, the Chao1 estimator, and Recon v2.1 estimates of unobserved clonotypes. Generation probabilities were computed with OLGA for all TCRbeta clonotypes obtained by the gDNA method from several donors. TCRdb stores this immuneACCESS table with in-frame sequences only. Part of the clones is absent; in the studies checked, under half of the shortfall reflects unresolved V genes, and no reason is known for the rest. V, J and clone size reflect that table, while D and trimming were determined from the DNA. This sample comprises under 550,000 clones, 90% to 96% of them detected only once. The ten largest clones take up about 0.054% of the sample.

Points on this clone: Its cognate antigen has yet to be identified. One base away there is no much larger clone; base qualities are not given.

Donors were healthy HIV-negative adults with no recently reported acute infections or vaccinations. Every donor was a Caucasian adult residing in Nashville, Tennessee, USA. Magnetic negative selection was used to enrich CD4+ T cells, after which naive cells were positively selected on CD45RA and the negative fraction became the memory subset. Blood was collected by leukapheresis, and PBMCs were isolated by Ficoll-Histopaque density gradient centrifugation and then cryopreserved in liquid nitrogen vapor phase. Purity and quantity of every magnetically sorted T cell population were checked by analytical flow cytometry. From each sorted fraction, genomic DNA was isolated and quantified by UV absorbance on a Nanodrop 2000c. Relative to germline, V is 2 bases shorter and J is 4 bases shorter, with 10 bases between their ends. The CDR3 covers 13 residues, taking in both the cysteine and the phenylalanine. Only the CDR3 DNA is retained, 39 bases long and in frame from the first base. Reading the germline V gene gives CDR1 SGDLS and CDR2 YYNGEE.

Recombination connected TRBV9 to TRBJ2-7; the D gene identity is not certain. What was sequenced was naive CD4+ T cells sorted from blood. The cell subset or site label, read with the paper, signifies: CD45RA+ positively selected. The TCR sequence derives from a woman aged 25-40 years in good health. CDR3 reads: CASSVEAVYEQYF. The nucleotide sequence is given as TGTGCCAGCAGCGTTGAGGCTGTATACGAGCAGTACTTC.